The next 13 T cell receptor beta chains were all read from a single sample in a study of OX40 agonist ivuxolimab in advanced cancers. Assay used: immunoSEQ multiplex PCR; TCRdb lists only in-frame clones, some missing. The data hold tens of thousands of clones, with 80% to 90% observed a single time. Material: CD4+ or CD8+ T cells sorted from blood, obtained in a trial of the OX40 agonist ivuxolimab. The receptor set was obtained from an adult with an advanced solid tumor such as melanoma, head and neck, liver or kidney cancer.

The chain uses TRBV7-9 and TRBJ2-7, with 9 nucleotides matching TRBD2. CDR1 SEHNR and CDR2 FQNEAQ come from the germline V gene (reference sequence). CDR3 length equals 15 residues. Trimming took 4 bases from V and 5 from J; bases not matched to a gene: 9. The CDR3 coding sequence is TGTGCCAGCAGCTATGGATTAGCGGGAGTAAACGAGCAGTACTTC. It specifies CASSYGLAGVNEQYF.

This clone showed up just once. The rearrangement uses TRBV4-3 and TRBJ2-1; the D is unclear. With 1 base removed from V and 9 bases from J, the gap between germline ends came to 13 bases. CDR1 is LGHNA and CDR2 is YSLEER in the germline V gene. This CDR3 region has 14 residues. The DNA of the CDR3 is TGCGCCAGCAGCCAAGGGACCTCGTCCGGTGAGCAGTTCTTC. Translated: CASSQGTSSGEQFF.

V and J are TRBV14 and TRBJ2-5, with 9 bases matching TRBD1. The V and J ends lost 4 bases and 2 bases, in that order; junction bases with no gene match: 5. The CDR3 spans 15 residues. The V gene's germline CDR1 is SGHDN and CDR2 FVKESK. CDR3 coding DNA: TGTGCCAGCAGCCGCCGGGACAGGGTGCAAGAGACCCAGTACTTC. Translated, it gives CASSRRDRVQETQYF.

The chain joins TRBV19 to TRBJ1-1; possible D gene TRBD1, 5 bases. CDR1 and CDR2 (germline): LNHDA, SQIVND (reference sequence). This CDR3 region has 16 residues. The V gene lost 5 bases and the J gene lost 5 bases, with 21 bases spanning the gap. CDR3 nucleotide sequence: TGTGCCAGTAGTCCCCGTATAGTGGGACGGGGTACTGAAGCTTTCTTT. It specifies CASSPRIVGRGTEAFF.

The chain carries TRBV10-3 and TRBJ2-2, with TRBD2 matching over 13 bases. Per germline, CDR1 ENHRY and CDR2 SYGVKD. The CDR3 is 16 amino acids. The V and J ends lost 4 bases and 6 bases, in that order; junction bases with no gene match: 5. CDR3 region: CAISVGLAGMAGELFF. CDR3 nucleotide sequence: TGTGCCATCAGTGTGGGACTAGCGGGAATGGCCGGGGAGCTGTTTTTT.

Here the CDR3 reads CASALAETSGYEQYF. DNA of the CDR3: TGTGCCAGCGCATTAGCCGAGACTAGCGGCTACGAGCAGTACTTC. V is TRBV7-6 and J is TRBJ2-7, with TRBD2 identical over 9 bases. There are 15 residues in the CDR3. Germline-derived CDR1 and CDR2 are SGHVS and FNYEAQ. Trimming took 8 bases from V and 3 from J; bases not matched to a gene: 11.

The chain has TRBV27 and TRBJ2-1, with D unresolved. V was clipped by 8 bases and J by 0 bases, with 17 bases between them. Germline loops: CDR1 MNHEY, CDR2 SMNVEV (reference sequence). The CDR3 sequence is 16 residues long. The CDR3 region is CASSLVVPSSYNEQFF. In DNA form, the CDR3 reads TGTGCCAGCTCGCTAGTTGTCCCCAGCTCCTACAATGAGCAGTTCTTC.

This clone appeared once. V gene TRBV7-2 combines with J gene TRBJ2-1; 7 bases fit TRBD2. The CDR3 is made up of 16 amino acids. Looked up from germline, CDR1 is SGHTA and CDR2 is FQGNSA. The trim removed 5 bases at V and 3 bases at J, leaving 10 bases unmatched. The CDR3 protein is CASSPTLAAFYNEQFF. The CDR3 region has the DNA TGTGCCAGCAGCCCCACGCTAGCGGCGTTCTACAATGAGCAGTTCTTC.

The J gene is TRBJ1-2, the V gene TRBV4-3, with 7 bases matching TRBD1. V was pared by 4 bases and J by 0 bases, with 11 bases of the junction left unmatched. CDR1 and CDR2 (germline): LGHNA, YSLEER. CDR3 size: 17 residues. Here the CDR3 DNA reads TGCGCCAGCAGCCCCTCCCCCCAGGGGGATTCTAACTATGGCTACACCTTC. The encoded protein is CASSPSPQGDSNYGYTF.

This clone was observed a few times. The rearrangement links TRBV2 to TRBJ1-1, with 8 bases identical to TRBD1. CDR1 is SNHLY and CDR2 is FYNNEI in the germline V gene. Losses at the gene ends were 4 bases for V and 4 bases for J; bases not matched to a gene: 20. The CDR3 runs 19 residues. In nucleotides, the CDR3 is TGTGCCAGCAGTGTCCCCGAGACAGGGGACCGTCTTAAGCTCACTGAAGCTTTCTTT. This gives the protein CASSVPETGDRLKLTEAFF.

The CDR3: CASSLEWRINSQETQYF. In DNA form, the CDR3 reads TGTGCCAGCAGCTTAGAGTGGCGGATCAATTCTCAAGAGACCCAGTACTTC. The chain is built from TRBV7-9 and TRBJ2-5; D gene unclear. With 1 base removed from V and 2 bases from J, the gap between germline ends came to 17 bases. The germline V gene has CDR1 SEHNR and CDR2 FQNEAQ (reference sequence). This CDR3 region has 17 residues.

The gene calls are TRBV7-9 and TRBJ2-1, with D perhaps TRBD2 (6 bases). Between the trimmed V and J ends, which lost 2 bases and 5 bases, there was a span of 13 bases. The CDR3 totals 15 residues. The germline gives CDR1 SEHNR, CDR2 FQNEAQ (reference sequence). The CDR3 nucleotides are TGTGCCAGCAGCTTAATCGGGAGTACCAACAATGAGCAGTTCTTC. Translating gives CASSLIGSTNNEQFF.

This chain uses TRBV4-1 with TRBJ1-5; D unresolved. V was shortened by 4 bases and J by 1 base, with 5 bases between the two germline ends. Germline loops: CDR1 MGHRA, CDR2 YSYEKL. CDR3 length: 13 residues. CDR3 loop: CASSLASNQPQHF. The CDR3 DNA reads as TGCGCCAGCAGCCTTGCAAGCAATCAGCCCCAGCATTTT.